This T cell receptor (beta chain) was obtained from a study of cytomegalovirus exposure and HLA in healthy donors. Findings and caveats of the study: Sequencing depth roughly uniform across donors was assumed in presence/absence analyses.

The study ran its PCR with 60 Vbeta and 13 Jbeta primers. The protocol was immunoSEQ multiplex PCR, while the TCRdb copy is restricted to in-frame clones and leaves out a portion. The sample yields approximately 92,000 clones, over 70% seen once. As to this clone: Its antigen is undetermined.

V was shortened by 0 bases and J by 4 bases, with 6 bases between the two germline ends. The length of the CDR3 is 12 residues. Germline V gene sequence: CDR1 GTSNPN, CDR2 SVGIG (reference sequence). The TCR was taken from a girl aged 2 to 10 in good health and CMV-seropositive. Sequenced material: PBMCs. V gene TRBV30 combines with J gene TRBJ1-2; D is undetermined. The CDR3 reads CAWSVASYGYTF. In DNA form, the CDR3 reads TGTGCCTGGAGTGTAGCGAGCTATGGCTACACCTTC.